This TCR beta chain came from a study of Graves' ophthalmopathy and Graves' hyperthyroidism. Overall study context: Untreated patients at initial diagnosis provided peripheral blood.

As for this clonotype: Antigen: not known.

The CDR3 is 13 residues long. Deletions cut 6 bases from V and 1 base from J, with 7 bases between. Germline CDR1 MGHDK, CDR2 SYGVNS. CDR3 regions of TCR beta were amplified from RNA transcripts. Following a first-round RT-PCR that used HTBI primers, a second-round multiplex PCR was carried out. TCRdb fed the multiplex PCR reads into MiXCR, producing one record per CDR3 protein. The sample has approximately 640,000 distinct CDR3 sequences, roughly 41% seen once; the top ten hold over 2.5%. CAS ≥3, NOSPECS ≥4, moderate-to-severe activity and duration under 3 months marked donors with ophthalmopathy. Study findings and constraints: Ophthalmopathy progression predictions by the model showed roughly 77% specificity and approximately 71% sensitivity. Among expanded thyroid clonotypes above 0.001 frequency, most also occurred in blood.

The source of this sequence is an adult man with Graves' ophthalmopathy. The rearrangement joins TRBV25-1 to TRBJ2-1; perhaps TRBD2 as D (6 bases). Sequencing input: peripheral blood. The CDR3 DNA reads TGTGCCAGCAGGGAGGGATCCTACAATGAGCAGTTCTTC. Translation: CASREGSYNEQFF.